This record concerns one T cell receptor beta chain sequence. Its antigen is not identified. These data come from a study of blood T cells in healthy people across ages. Overall study findings and caveats: Estimates drawn from one million T cells were deemed to understate diversity.

A second PCR of about 6 to 11 cycles used a sample-barcoded 5' primer and a J-beta primer mix. Every sample returned 2.5 million or more CDR3-containing paired-end reads. MiXCR, run by TCRdb on the 5' RACE reads, gives a single entry per CDR3 protein. The data show about 640,000 distinct CDR3 sequences, 45% to 65% seen once. The TCR was taken from a man aged 55 to 70 in good health. The sequencing sample was made of blood.

The CDR3: CASSGASGTQETQYF. The CDR3 nucleotides are TGTGCCAGCAGCGGGGCCTCGGGGACTCAAGAGACCCAGTACTTC. The chain combines TRBV11-2 with TRBJ2-5, with D possibly being TRBD2 (6 bases). The CDR3 length is 15 residues. The ends were cut back, 5 bases at V and 2 bases at J, with 15 bases in the middle. CDR1 SGHAT and CDR2 FQNNGV come from the germline V gene.